This record covers a single TCR beta chain. Its antigen is undetermined. The data belong to a study of T cell repertoires in cytomegalovirus infection. At the level of the study: As its CMV epitopes, the study selected recently identified HLA-C-restricted and well-studied HLA-B-restricted targets. Based on public TCR beta signatures, there were indications of CMV infection and of a matching HLA type. Notes on the study in general: Cumulated frequencies of public TCR beta families served to identify carriers of CMV plus the relevant HLA. The study found HLA-C-restricted CMV-specific TCR beta clonotypes dominating the ex vivo response.

The junction had 3 bases not matched to a gene; V was cut back by 10 bases and J by 6 bases. The CDR3 has 12 residues. Germline V lookup: CDR1 LNHDA, CDR2 SQIVND (reference sequence). TCRdb independently ran MiXCR on the reads; one entry per CDR3 protein. The table includes roughly 990,000 distinct CDR3 sequences, less than 35% detected once. The receptor was derived from a human donor in good health (CMV status not recorded). Some clones in this sample may be carry-over from other donors' samples. This specimen consisted of cultured CD8+ T cells from PBMCs, obtained from culture after CMV antigen stimulation. V and J are TRBV19 and TRBJ2-2; 9 positions match TRBD2. The CDR3 DNA follows: TGTGCCACTGAGCGGGGGGCCGGGGAGCTGTTTTTT. Amino acids: CATERGAGELFF.